Below, 22 T cell receptor beta chains from the same sample are listed, as sequenced in a study of cytomegalovirus exposure and HLA in healthy donors. With 60 Vbeta and 13 Jbeta primers, the PCR was carried out. TCRdb's copy holds only in-frame clones and misses some; the assay was immunoSEQ multiplex PCR. This sample carries roughly 50,000 clones, 65% to 80% of them seen once, and the ten largest clones take 6.8%. Sequencing was done on a sample of PBMCs. These receptors were obtained from a man aged 25-45 years in good health and CMV-seropositive.

This clone is categorized as medium-sized. The genes are TRBV4-3 and TRBJ2-2, with unresolved D. Looked up from germline, CDR1 is LGHNA and CDR2 is YSLEER. Trimming removed 0 bases at V and 0 bases at J, with 8 bases between. This CDR3 spans 16 amino acids. CDR3 amino acids: CASSQDRSANTGELFF. The DNA of the CDR3 is TGCGCCAGCAGCCAAGACAGGTCAGCGAACACCGGGGAGCTGTTTTTT.

In this sample, this clone turned up a few times. V usage is TRBV5-6 and J usage is TRBJ1-2; 10 nucleotides match TRBD1. J gave up 8 bases and V 0 bases, and 7 bases lay outside the gene matches. The CDR3 extends over 15 amino acids. The germline V gene encodes CDR1 SGHDT and CDR2 YYEEEE. The DNA for the CDR3 is TGTGCCAGCAGCTTGGGCGACAGGGGGCGCCAGGGCTACACCTTC. It translates to CASSLGDRGRQGYTF. The full variable domain, rest sourced from reference TRBV5-6 and TRBJ1-2, is DAGVTQSPTHLIKTRGQQVTLRCSPKSGHDTVSWYQQALGQGPQFIFQYYEEEERQRGNFPDRFSGHQFPNYSSELNVNALLLGDSALYLCASSLGDRGRQGYTFGSGTRLTVV.

The V gene is TRBV30, the J gene TRBJ2-4, with D possibly TRBD2 on 5 matching bases. This CDR3 comprises 12 residues. With 1 base removed from V and 4 bases from J, the gap between germline ends came to 5 bases. Germline V gives CDR1 GTSNPN, CDR2 SVGIG (reference sequence). For the CDR3, the DNA is TGTGCCTGGAGTGGCGGGAAAAACATTCAGTACTTC. This translates into CAWSGGKNIQYF.

The V and J genes are TRBV7-2 and TRBJ2-5; no firm D call. The CDR3 spans 11 residues. Trimming pared 5 bases from V and 5 bases from J, leaving 6 bases between. Germline CDR1 is SGHTA and CDR2 is FQGNSA. In DNA, the CDR3 is TGTGCCAGCAGCGGCTTGGAGACCCAGTACTTC. This translates into CASSGLETQYF. Based on the CDR3 plus reference TRBV7-2 and TRBJ2-5, the full variable domain is GAGVSQSPSNKVTEKGKDVELRCDPISGHTALYWYRQSLGQGLEFLIYFQGNSAPDKSGLPSDRFSAERTGGSVSTLTIQRTQQEDSAVYLCASSGLETQYFGPGTRLLVL.

V is TRBV6-4 and J is TRBJ2-2; unclear D gene. CDR1 is MRHNA, CDR2 SNTAGT, per germline. The ends were cut back, 6 bases at V and 5 bases at J, with 10 bases in the middle. This CDR3 region has 13 residues. The CDR3 DNA follows: TGTGCCAGCAGGATGGAGCTTACCGGGGAGCTGTTTTTT. Amino acids: CASRMELTGELFF.

J is TRBJ2-3 and V is TRBV2; TRBD2 agrees at 14 bases. Looked up from germline, CDR1 is SNHLY and CDR2 is FYNNEI. This CDR3 region has 16 residues. J lost 3 bases, V lost 5 bases, and 4 bases had no gene match. The CDR3 DNA reads as TGTGCCAGCAGTAACGGACTAGCGGGGGGTACAGATACGCAGTATTTT. Residues: CASSNGLAGGTDTQYF.

CDR3 sequence (DNA): TGTGCCAGTAGGAGCCCGTGGACAGGGGGCAGGGACTATGGCTACACCTTC. This translates into CASRSPWTGGRDYGYTF. This sequence joins TRBV19 and TRBJ1-2; 11 bases match TRBD1. The trim removed 6 bases at V and 3 bases at J, leaving 12 bases unmatched. CDR3 length: 17 residues. Germline loops: CDR1 LNHDA, CDR2 SQIVND (reference sequence).

This sequence joins TRBV5-5 and TRBJ1-3; D uncertain. The germline V gene has CDR1 SGHKS and CDR2 YYEKEE (reference sequence). Deletions cut 0 bases from V and 7 bases from J, with 11 bases between. CDR3 length: 14 residues. CDR3 sequence (DNA): TGTGCCAGCAGCTTGGTAAAAGCGGGGAACACCATATATTTT. Translating it yields CASSLVKAGNTIYF.

This chain joins TRBV30 and TRBJ2-7; 12 nucleotides agree with TRBD1. From germline, CDR1 is GTSNPN and CDR2 SVGIG (reference sequence). The V and J ends lost 2 bases and 6 bases, in that order; junction bases with no gene match: 5. There are 14 residues in the CDR3. CDR3 coding DNA: TGTGCCTGGAGTTTCGGGACAGGGGGCTCCGAGCAGTACTTC. Translated, it gives CAWSFGTGGSEQYF. Variable domain in full (rest from reference TRBV30 and TRBJ2-7): SQTIHQWPATLVQPVGSPLSLECTVEGTSNPNLYWYRQAAGRGLQLLFYSVGIGQISSEVPQNLSASRPQDRQFILSSKKLLLSDSGFYLCAWSFGTGGSEQYFGPGTRLTVT.

CDR3 sequence: CASSRDLEYGYTF. In DNA form, the CDR3 reads TGTGCCAGCAGCCGGGACTTGGAGTATGGCTACACCTTC. The chain employs TRBV7-9 and TRBJ1-2; D is perhaps TRBD1 (5 bases). This CDR3 region has 13 residues. Trimming removed 5 bases at V and 5 bases at J, with 12 bases between. The V gene's germline CDR1 is SEHNR and CDR2 FQNEAQ (reference sequence).

The CDR3 DNA reads as TGTGCCAGCAGACCTTCGGACATCGGTGAAGCTTTCTTT. The encoded protein is CASRPSDIGEAFF. V gene TRBV6-6 combines with J gene TRBJ1-1, with D tentatively TRBD1 (5 bases). V was cut by 6 bases and J by 7 bases, with 15 bases left in between. Germline V gene lookup returns CDR1 MNHNY and CDR2 SVGAGI (reference sequence). The CDR3 is 13 amino acids.

This chain links TRBV11-2 with TRBJ1-2; a weak D match, TRBD1 (6 bases). Trimming pared 6 bases from V and 7 bases from J, leaving 24 bases between. Germline CDR1 is SGHAT and CDR2 is FQNNGV. The CDR3 is made up of 16 amino acids. The CDR3 spells CASSLTVGLRGFGYTF. CDR3 bases: TGTGCCAGCAGTTTAACTGTAGGCTTAAGGGGGTTTGGCTACACCTTC.

The gene calls are TRBV27 and TRBJ2-7; no clear D. V gave up 2 bases and J gave up 6 bases, with 14 bases separating them. Germline V gene lookup returns CDR1 MNHEY and CDR2 SMNVEV (reference sequence). CDR3 length equals 14 residues. The CDR3, as DNA: TGTGCCAGCAGTTTACAAGGCAGCACGGGCGAGCAGTACTTC. This sequence encodes CASSLQGSTGEQYF.

The chain joins TRBV12-1 to TRBJ1-2; the DNA was not compared with TRBD1, the D call given in the table. TRBV12-1 is assigned pseudogene status. This CDR3 spans 14 amino acids. Here the CDR3 DNA reads TGTGCCAGCAGCTTTGCGCTCAGGGACTATGGCTACACCTTC. It codes for CASSFALRDYGYTF.

V is TRBV14 and J is TRBJ1-3; D unclear. The CDR3 totals 14 residues. The germline V and J ends were trimmed by 5 bases and 0 bases, with 8 bases remaining between them. Germline V gene lookup returns CDR1 SGHDN and CDR2 FVKESK. CDR3 residues: CASSKWSSGNTIYF. In DNA form, the CDR3 reads TGTGCCAGCAGCAAATGGAGCTCTGGAAACACCATATATTTT.

This chain links TRBV27 with TRBJ1-1, with D possibly matching TRBD1 (5 bases). The V end was cut by 3 bases, the J end by 4 bases, with 9 bases between. Germline V lookup: CDR1 MNHEY, CDR2 SMNVEV (reference sequence). CDR3 length: 13 amino acids. Written as DNA, the CDR3 is TGTGCCAGCAGTTTCCGGGGGTTCACTGAAGCTTTCTTT. It yields the protein CASSFRGFTEAFF.

The rearrangement uses TRBV30 and TRBJ2-3, with D possibly TRBD2 on 7 matching bases. V lost 3 bases and J 1 base, leaving 14 bases between the germline ends. From germline, CDR1 is GTSNPN and CDR2 SVGIG (reference sequence). The CDR3 length is 15 residues. Here the CDR3 DNA reads TGTGCCTGGAGGGTGAGGGGGAGGGGCACAGATACGCAGTATTTT. Protein: CAWRVRGRGTDTQYF.

This clone was counted a single time. This CDR3 is CASSAKGGESNQPQHF. The CDR3 DNA is TGCGCCAGCAGTGCGAAAGGGGGGGAGAGCAATCAGCCCCAGCATTTT. V usage is TRBV10-2 and J usage is TRBJ1-5; tentatively, D is TRBD1 (6 bases). CDR1 and CDR2 from the germline V gene are WSHSY and SAAADI. V lost 4 bases and J 1 base, leaving 14 bases between the germline ends. The CDR3 contains 16 residues.

The genes are TRBV2 and TRBJ1-6; D gene ambiguous. Trimming pared 0 bases from V and 7 bases from J, leaving 7 bases between. The CDR3 is 14 amino acids. Germline lookup yields CDR1 SNHLY and CDR2 FYNNEI. CDR3 DNA: TGTGCCAGCAGTGAAGCAGCCATGAATTCACCCCTCCACTTT. Its protein product is CASSEAAMNSPLHF.

V usage is TRBV4-1 and J usage is TRBJ1-2; D is ambiguous. Per the germline V gene, CDR1 is MGHRA and CDR2 is YSYEKL. The CDR3 is 14 residues long. Between the trimmed V and J ends, which lost 1 base and 7 bases, there was a span of 13 bases. The CDR3 bases are TGCGCCAGCAGCCAAGGTGCGGGGATCGCTGGCTACACCTTC. Translated, it gives CASSQGAGIAGYTF.

This chain uses TRBV6-6 with TRBJ2-5; D not resolved. V gave up 6 bases and J gave up 4 bases, with 9 bases separating them. Germline CDR1 is MNHNY and CDR2 is SVGAGI (reference sequence). The CDR3 contains 12 residues. For the CDR3, the DNA is TGTGCCAGCAGAAGTGAAGCAGAGACCCAGTACTTC. It encodes CASRSEAETQYF.

The chain joins TRBV7-3 to TRBJ1-1; the match to TRBD1 covers 9 bases. Trimming cost V 5 bases and J 5 bases; bases outside gene matches: 6. The CDR3 has 14 amino acids. Germline V CDR1 and CDR2: SGHTA, FQGTGA. The CDR3 sequence is CASSIWTGVTEAFF. The CDR3 DNA sequence: TGTGCCAGCAGCATCTGGACAGGGGTGACTGAAGCTTTCTTT.